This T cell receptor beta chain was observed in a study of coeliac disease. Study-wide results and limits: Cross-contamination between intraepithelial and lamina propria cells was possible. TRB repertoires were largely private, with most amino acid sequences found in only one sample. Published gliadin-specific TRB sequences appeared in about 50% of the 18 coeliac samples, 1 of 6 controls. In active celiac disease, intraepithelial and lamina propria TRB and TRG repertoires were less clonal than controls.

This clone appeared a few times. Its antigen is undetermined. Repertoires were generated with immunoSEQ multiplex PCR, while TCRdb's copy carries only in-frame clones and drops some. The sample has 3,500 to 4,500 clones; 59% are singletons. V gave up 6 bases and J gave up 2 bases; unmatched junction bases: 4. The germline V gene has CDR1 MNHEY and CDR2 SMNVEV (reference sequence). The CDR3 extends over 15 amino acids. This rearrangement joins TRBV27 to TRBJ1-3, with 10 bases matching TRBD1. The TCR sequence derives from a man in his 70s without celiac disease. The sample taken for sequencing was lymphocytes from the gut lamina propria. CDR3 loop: CASSRDRGAGNTIYF. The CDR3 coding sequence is TGTGCCAGCAGCCGGGACAGGGGCGCTGGAAACACCATATATTTT.